This T cell receptor (beta chain) was captured by sequencing in a study of PD-1 blockade in classical Hodgkin lymphoma. Method: immunoSEQ multiplex PCR; TCRdb's copy keeps in-frame clones and lacks some. Of some 150,000 clones in the sample, approximately 72% are singletons; the top ten hold 7.5% to 10%. With 2 bases removed from V and 4 bases from J, the gap between germline ends came to 5 bases. The CDR3 consists of 13 residues. The V gene's germline CDR1 is MNHEY and CDR2 SVGAGI. Exposure to brentuximab vedotin varied, and each patient had relapsed following autologous stem cell transplantation. Patients showed best responses of complete response, partial response or progressive disease. Notes on the study in general: Those achieving complete response showed baseline diversity like newly diagnosed patients. Baseline TCR diversity was reportedly lower in newly diagnosed patients than in healthy donors. It was reported as lower still in relapsed/refractory patients.

Comment on this clone: Antigen: not known. Being one base from a much bigger clone, this may be a read error.

The sequencing here drew on peripheral blood mononuclear cells (PBMCs), taken before the second cycle of nivolumab. The J gene is TRBJ2-2, the V gene TRBV6-5; D is unresolved. The receptor was isolated from a human donor with classical Hodgkin lymphoma. Written as DNA, the CDR3 is TGTGCCAGCAGTTACACGATCACCGGGGAGCTGTTTTTT. This gives the protein CASSYTITGELFF.